Listed here are 20 T cell receptor beta chains from one sample, sequenced in a study of control samples from healthy donors and cancer patients. Sequenced by immunoSEQ multiplex PCR; TCRdb stores in-frame clones only, minus some. Here the sample spans about 30,000 clones, around 80% being singletons. Sequenced input: PBMCs. The receptor source for this set is a man aged 60-69 years with head and neck cancer.

This clone was detected a few times. This chain joins TRBV5-5 and TRBJ2-3, with 9 bases aligning to TRBD2. This CDR3 spans 13 amino acids. V gave up 6 bases and J gave up 6 bases; unmatched junction bases: 5. Germline CDR1 and CDR2: SGHKS and YYEKEE (reference sequence). The CDR3 is CASMAGGPDTQYF. CDR3 sequence (DNA): TGTGCCAGCATGGCGGGAGGGCCCGATACGCAGTATTTT.

This chain joins TRBV5-8 and TRBJ2-3; D is ambiguous. This CDR3 has 16 residues. V lost 2 bases to trimming and J lost 2 bases, with 15 bases between them. From germline, CDR1 is SGHTS and CDR2 YDEGEE. The CDR3 sequence is CASSFEPASSTDTQYF. CDR3 DNA sequence: TGTGCCAGCAGCTTCGAGCCAGCCTCGTCCACAGATACGCAGTATTTT.

The chain joins TRBV19 to TRBJ1-1; TRBD1 is a possible D gene (6 bases). V was pared by 0 bases and J by 1 base, with 9 bases between. Germline V CDR1 and CDR2: LNHDA, SQIVND (reference sequence). CDR3 length equals 15 residues. The CDR3 DNA reads TGTGCCAGTAGTATAGATCGGGGGGCGAACACTGAAGCTTTCTTT. Its translation: CASSIDRGANTEAFF.

V gene TRBV7-3 combines with J gene TRBJ2-5; a possible D gene is TRBD2 (6 bases). Per germline, CDR1 SGHTA and CDR2 FQGTGA. With 5 bases removed from V and 5 bases from J, the gap between germline ends came to 9 bases. The CDR3 is 12 residues long. The CDR3 spells CASSNAGETQYF. The CDR3 DNA follows: TGTGCCAGCAGCAACGCGGGGGAGACCCAGTACTTC.

V and J are TRBV28 and TRBJ1-2; possibly TRBD1 for D (5 bases). The V end lost 6 bases, the J end lost 4 bases, and 15 bases lay between the germline ends. The CDR3 has 14 amino acids. Per germline, CDR1 MDHEN and CDR2 SYDVKM. The CDR3 loop reads CASSSMGGGYGYTF. The CDR3 nucleotides are TGTGCCAGCAGCTCAATGGGGGGGGGCTATGGCTACACCTTC.

This rearrangement joins TRBV11-3 to TRBJ2-2, with 13 bases fitting TRBD2. J lost 5 bases, V lost 3 bases, and 6 bases had no gene match. Per the germline V gene, CDR1 is SGHNT and CDR2 is YENEEA. This CDR3 is built from 17 residues. The CDR3 loop is CASSFSGLAGETGELFF. CDR3 bases: TGTGCCAGCAGCTTCTCTGGACTAGCGGGAGAAACCGGGGAGCTGTTTTTT. Full variable domain (remainder filled in from reference TRBV11-3 and TRBJ2-2): EAGVVQSPRYKIIEKKQPVAFWCNPISGHNTLYWYLQNLGQGPELLIRYENEEAVDDSQLPKDRFSAERLKGVDSTLKIQPAELGDSAVYLCASSFSGLAGETGELFFGEGSRLTVL.

V and J are TRBV5-1 and TRBJ1-1; D possibly corresponds to TRBD1 (5 bases). V was shortened by 4 bases and J by 5 bases, with 18 bases between the two germline ends. The CDR3 consists of 15 residues. The germline V gene has CDR1 SGHRS and CDR2 YFSETQ. The CDR3 spells CASSPPRQGGTEAFF. The CDR3 DNA reads TGCGCCAGCAGCCCGCCGCGGCAGGGAGGGACTGAAGCTTTCTTT.

J is TRBJ1-1 and V is TRBV27, with D possibly being TRBD1 (6 bases). The germline V and J ends were trimmed by 3 bases and 3 bases, with 11 bases remaining between them. CDR1 and CDR2 from the germline V gene are MNHEY and SMNVEV (reference sequence). The CDR3 consists of 14 residues. As DNA, the CDR3 is TGTGCCAGCAGTTTGTCAGGGGCCCACACTGAAGCTTTCTTT. Protein sequence: CASSLSGAHTEAFF.

This chain uses TRBV5-6 with TRBJ1-6; 9 nucleotides match TRBD1. The germline CDR1 and CDR2 sequences are SGHDT and YYEEEE. The CDR3 length is 16 residues. With 4 bases clipped from V and 8 bases from J, the junction kept 10 bases outside the gene matches. The DNA of the CDR3 is TGTGCCAGCAGCGATCGAGGGACAGGGCCGCATTCACCCCTCCACTTT. Amino acids: CASSDRGTGPHSPLHF.

The V gene is TRBV27, the J gene TRBJ2-3, with 7 bases lining up with TRBD2. This CDR3 has 15 residues. With V trimmed by 1 base and J by 1 base, 2 bases remained unmatched. CDR1 is MNHEY, CDR2 SMNVEV, per germline (reference sequence). The CDR3 sequence: CASSLWAGGTDTQYF. CDR3 in DNA: TGTGCCAGCAGTTTATGGGCGGGGGGCACAGATACGCAGTATTTT.

The gene calls are TRBV3-1 (or the pseudogene TRBV3-2) and TRBJ2-7; TRBD2 is a possible D gene (5 bases). The germline V gene has CDR1 LGHDT and CDR2 YNNKEL (reference sequence). The CDR3 is made up of 14 amino acids. Deletions cut 4 bases from V and 1 base from J, with 11 bases between. As DNA, the CDR3 is TGTGCCAGCAGCCTCGCTAGCTTATCCTACGAGCAGTACTTC. Its protein is CASSLASLSYEQYF.

This clone was seen only once. This sequence joins TRBV6-2 or TRBV6-3 and TRBJ2-5; 8 bases match TRBD2. CDR3 length equals 16 residues. The germline V gene encodes CDR1 MNHEY and CDR2 SVGEGT. The V gene end was trimmed by 3 bases and the J gene end by 5 bases; junction bases not matched to a gene: 11. CDR3 sequence reads: CASSYSSAGGGETQYF. DNA of the CDR3: TGTGCCAGCAGTTATTCCTCCGCAGGCGGGGGGGAGACCCAGTACTTC.

This sequence joins TRBV28 and TRBJ1-2; the D gene is possibly TRBD1 (5 bases). The CDR3 is made up of 15 amino acids. Trimming removed 1 base at V and 3 bases at J, with 12 bases between. Germline V gene sequence: CDR1 MDHEN, CDR2 SYDVKM. This CDR3 is CASSLSTGRDYGYTF. CDR3 sequence (DNA): TGTGCCAGCAGTTTATCTACAGGAAGGGACTATGGCTACACCTTC.

The genes are TRBV24-1 and TRBJ2-2; 12 bases match TRBD1. The CDR3 has 20 residues. Germline CDR1 is KGHDR and CDR2 is SFDVKD. The trim removed 5 bases at V and 7 bases at J, leaving 19 bases unmatched. The CDR3 loop reads CATSGVRDRGRRVSGGELFF. CDR3 nucleotides: TGTGCCACCAGTGGGGTCCGGGACAGGGGGCGCAGGGTAAGTGGCGGGGAGCTGTTTTTT.

This clone was seen a few times. This chain connects TRBV28 to TRBJ2-7; 8 nucleotides line up with TRBD1. Per germline, CDR1 MDHEN and CDR2 SYDVKM. The junction had 7 bases not matched to a gene; V was cut back by 1 base and J by 5 bases. This CDR3 contains 15 residues. The CDR3: CASSLLVTGAHEQYF. In DNA form, the CDR3 reads TGTGCCAGCAGTTTATTAGTGACAGGGGCCCACGAGCAGTACTTC. The full variable domain, rest sourced from reference TRBV28 and TRBJ2-7, is DVKVTQSSRYLVKRTGEKVFLECVQDMDHENMFWYRQDPGLGLRLIYFSYDVKMKEKGDIPEGYSVSREKKERFSLILESASTNQTSMYLCASSLLVTGAHEQYFGPGTRLTVT.

This clone was picked up one time. The chain carries TRBV27 and TRBJ1-1; 7 positions agree with TRBD1. There are 19 residues in the CDR3. The V and J ends lost 5 bases and 3 bases, in that order; junction bases with no gene match: 21. Germline CDR1 MNHEY, CDR2 SMNVEV (reference sequence). The CDR3 region has the DNA TGTGCCAGCAGTCGAAACCCCCCGGACAGGAGAGGCCCGTACACTGAAGCTTTCTTT. As protein: CASSRNPPDRRGPYTEAFF.

The genes are TRBV28 and TRBJ2-2, with a tentative D call TRBD1 (6 bases). The V end was cut by 5 bases, the J end by 8 bases, with 18 bases between. There are 15 residues in the CDR3. Germline V gene lookup returns CDR1 MDHEN and CDR2 SYDVKM. CDR3 region: CASSSQGSLSGELFF. In DNA, the CDR3 is TGTGCCAGCAGTAGTCAGGGGAGTCTGTCGGGGGAGCTGTTTTTT.

This clone was seen only once. The chain carries TRBV18 and TRBJ1-1; D is perhaps TRBD1 (6 bases). The V gene's germline CDR1 is KGHSH and CDR2 LQKENI. With 3 bases removed from V and 5 bases from J, the gap between germline ends came to 22 bases. The CDR3 covers 17 residues. The chain's CDR3 is CASSPPGLPQGRTEAFF. The CDR3, as DNA: TGTGCCAGCTCACCCCCGGGTCTACCCCAGGGGCGGACTGAAGCTTTCTTT. The full variable domain, its missing parts supplied by reference TRBV18 and TRBJ1-1, is NAGVMQNPRHLVRRRGQEARLRCSPMKGHSHVYWYRQLPEEGLKFMVYLQKENIIDESGMPKERFSAEFPKEGPSILRIQQVVRGDSAAYFCASSPPGLPQGRTEAFFGQGTRLTVV.

The rearrangement links TRBV19 to TRBJ1-5, with D perhaps TRBD1 (6 bases). This CDR3 has 15 amino acids. Trimming pared 6 bases from V and 5 bases from J, leaving 17 bases between. From germline, CDR1 is LNHDA and CDR2 SQIVND (reference sequence). The CDR3 reads CASSPIRGGYQPQHF. The CDR3 nucleotides are TGTGCCAGTAGCCCAATAAGGGGGGGATATCAGCCCCAGCATTTT.

The chain recombines TRBV28 with TRBJ1-1; no reliable D call. V was shortened by 2 bases and J by 3 bases, with 7 bases between the two germline ends. This CDR3 has 13 amino acids. Per the germline V gene, CDR1 is MDHEN and CDR2 is SYDVKM. DNA of the CDR3: TGTGCCAGCAGTTTAGGCCGGGACACTGAAGCTTTCTTT. The encoded protein is CASSLGRDTEAFF.